This is a list of T cell receptor beta chains from one sample in a study of blood T cell repertoires in COVID-19. The protocol was immunoSEQ multiplex PCR, while the TCRdb copy is restricted to in-frame clones and leaves out a portion. Counted here are some 220,000 clones, roughly 82% occurring once; the ten biggest clones make up 9.7%. The specimen sequenced was peripheral blood. The receptors come from a man aged 50 or older with active or convalescent COVID-19. CDR3s include the opening cysteine and the closing phenylalanine or tryptophan. The D gene is left open where the match is weak. A clone size is listed for some rows: how often the clone was seen (once, few, many), or a class if it is expanded.

D: .; size: .; V: TRBV30; J: TRBJ1-1; DNA: TGTGCCGCGGGGGGTTACACTGAAGCTTTCTTT; CDR3: CAAGGYTEAFF
D: TRBD2; size: .; V: TRBV13; J: TRBJ2-7; DNA: TGTGCCAGCAGCCCATGGTCGGTCCACGACGCGGGGGGGAGCGAGCAGTACTTC; CDR3: CASSPWSVHDAGGSEQYF
D: .; size: .; V: TRBV5-5; J: TRBJ2-5; DNA: TGTGCCAGCAGCTTGGCACTGAAAGAGACCCAGTACTTC; CDR3: CASSLALKETQYF
D: .; size: .; V: TRBV27; J: TRBJ2-3; DNA: TGTGCCAGCAGTCCCCTGCGGGGGCGAAAAAGCACAGATACGCAGTATTTT; CDR3: CASSPLRGRKSTDTQYF
D: TRBD1; size: few; V: TRBV7-9; J: TRBJ2-1; DNA: TGTGCCAGCAGCTTAGAGGGACAGGGGTATAGTGAGCAGTTCTTC; CDR3: CASSLEGQGYSEQFF
D: .; size: few; V: TRBV5-4; J: TRBJ1-1; DNA: TGTGCCAGTAGTTCCGGTCGGGGGGCTGAGGGTGAAGCTTTCTTT; CDR3: CASSSGRGAEGEAFF
D: TRBD1; size: .; V: TRBV10-3; J: TRBJ2-1; DNA: TGTACCTCCCGGGACAGGGGATACAATGAGCAGTTCTTC; CDR3: CTSRDRGYNEQFF
D: TRBD2; size: once; V: TRBV5-1; J: TRBJ2-5; DNA: TGCGCCAGCAGCTTGTCTAGCGGGGGGGAGACCCAGTACTTC; CDR3: CASSLSSGGETQYF
D: .; size: few; V: TRBV5-1; J: TRBJ1-2; DNA: TGCGCCAGCAGCCCCTCAGTCCTAGGAGGGGGGGGCGATGGCTACACCTTC; CDR3: CASSPSVLGGGGDGYTF
D: .; size: once; V: TRBV4-3; J: TRBJ1-6; DNA: TGCGCCAGCAGCCTGATGGGGCATTCACCCCTCCACTTT; CDR3: CASSLMGHSPLHF
D: .; size: few; V: TRBV19; J: TRBJ2-2; DNA: TGTGCCAGTAGTATTTGGGGCTCGGCAGTCACCGGGGAGCTGTTTTTT; CDR3: CASSIWGSAVTGELFF
D: TRBD1; size: .; V: TRBV5-1; J: TRBJ1-4; DNA: TGCGCCAGCAGCCTGACAGGGCCCCGGGGTGAAAAACTGTTTTTT; CDR3: CASSLTGPRGEKLFF
D: TRBD1; size: .; V: TRBV7-3; J: TRBJ2-1; DNA: TGTGCCAGCAGCTTGCGTCCGGGACAGGGGGCAGATGAGCAGTTCTTC; CDR3: CASSLRPGQGADEQFF
D: TRBD1; size: .; V: TRBV19; J: TRBJ1-5; DNA: TGTGCCAGTAGTATGCAGGGGGATCAGCCCCAGCATTTT; CDR3: CASSMQGDQPQHF
D: TRBD1; size: .; V: TRBV3-1/TRBV3-2; J: TRBJ1-6; DNA: TGTGCCAGCAGCCAAGCCGGGACAGGGACTTCACCCCTCCACTTT; CDR3: CASSQAGTGTSPLHF
D: TRBD1; size: .; V: TRBV2; J: TRBJ2-5; DNA: TGTGCCAGCAGTGAAGATACAGGGGGGGAGACCCAGTACTTC; CDR3: CASSEDTGGETQYF
D: TRBD2; size: .; V: TRBV9; J: TRBJ2-5; DNA: TGTGCCAGCAGCGTAGGCCTAGCGGGGATAGGAGAGACCCAGTACTTC; CDR3: CASSVGLAGIGETQYF
D: .; size: .; V: TRBV19; J: TRBJ2-5; DNA: TGTGCCAGTAGTATAGACTCGTTTCGCGGGACCCAGTACTTC; CDR3: CASSIDSFRGTQYF
D: .; size: .; V: TRBV21-1; J: TRBJ1-5; DNA: TGTGCCAGCAGCAAAGGGGACAGGGTTTCCCAGCCCCAGCATTTT; CDR3: CASSKGDRVSQPQHF
D: .; size: few; V: TRBV18; J: TRBJ1-6; DNA: TGTGCCAGCTCACCACCGGGGCAGGGGTATAATTCACCCCTCCACTTT; CDR3: CASSPPGQGYNSPLHF
D: TRBD1; size: few; V: TRBV18; J: TRBJ1-3; DNA: TGTGCCAGCTCACCAGGGACAGGGCCGTCTGGAAACACCATATATTTT; CDR3: CASSPGTGPSGNTIYF
D: TRBD2; size: once; V: TRBV5-1; J: TRBJ2-1; DNA: TGCGCCAGCAGCTTGGTTCTAGCGGGGAACTACAATGAGCAGTTCTTC; CDR3: CASSLVLAGNYNEQFF
D: .; size: .; V: TRBV28; J: TRBJ1-4; DNA: TGTGCCAGCAGTAAGGGGATAACTAATGAAAAACTGTTTTTT; CDR3: CASSKGITNEKLFF
D: .; size: .; V: TRBV27; J: TRBJ1-2; DNA: TGTGCCAGCAAAAGGGGGGGAACCTATGGCTACACCTTC; CDR3: CASKRGGTYGYTF
D: .; size: .; V: TRBV6-6; J: TRBJ1-1; DNA: TGTGCCAGCAGTTACCGACGAGGTGAAGCTTTCTTT; CDR3: CASSYRRGEAFF
D: .; size: .; V: TRBV18; J: TRBJ2-2; DNA: TGTGCCAGCTCACCCGACAGGCCGAACACCGGGGAGCTGTTTTTT; CDR3: CASSPDRPNTGELFF
D: .; size: .; V: TRBV5-1; J: TRBJ1-1; DNA: TGCGCCAGCAGCTTGTGGGGTGACAGTTCTGAAGCTTTCTTT; CDR3: CASSLWGDSSEAFF
D: .; size: .; V: TRBV27; J: TRBJ2-2; DNA: TGTGCCAGCAGCCCCTTGGACAGAAACACCGGGGAGCTGTTTTTT; CDR3: CASSPLDRNTGELFF
D: .; size: many; V: TRBV7-2; J: TRBJ2-7; DNA: TGTGCCAGCAGCTTAGGTCTAGCAGTTTACGAGCAGTACTTC; CDR3: CASSLGLAVYEQYF
D: TRBD1; size: .; V: TRBV2; J: TRBJ2-3; DNA: TGTGCCAGCAGGAGACAGGGGACGTCCACGAATACGCAGTATTTT; CDR3: CASRRQGTSTNTQYF
D: .; size: .; V: TRBV18; J: TRBJ2-5; DNA: TGTGCCAGCTCCTTCGAGCGGGACACGGGAGAGACCCAGTACTTC; CDR3: CASSFERDTGETQYF
D: .; size: once; V: TRBV14; J: TRBJ1-1; DNA: TGTGCCAGCAGCCAAGACGCCGGCAGGGGCCCGAGGGCTTTCTTT; CDR3: CASSQDAGRGPRAFF
D: .; size: .; V: TRBV19; J: TRBJ2-1; DNA: TGTGCCAGTAGTAGCCAAGGGGCGGGAGAGGGGGTTGAGCAGTTCTTC; CDR3: CASSSQGAGEGVEQFF
D: TRBD2; size: .; V: TRBV10-3; J: TRBJ2-1; DNA: TGTGCCATCAGTAAGAAAACCCACGGGGGACTAGGTTACAATGAGCAGTTCTTC; CDR3: CAISKKTHGGLGYNEQFF
D: .; size: .; V: TRBV6-2/TRBV6-3; J: TRBJ2-3; DNA: TGTGCCAGCAGTCCCCTGGGCAGGGGAAGCACAGATACGCAGTATTTT; CDR3: CASSPLGRGSTDTQYF
D: .; size: .; V: TRBV10-3; J: TRBJ2-1; DNA: TGTGCCTCAACCCCGGGACACGGAGCCGGGTTCGAGGGGAACAATGAGCAGTTCTTC; CDR3: CASTPGHGAGFEGNNEQFF
D: .; size: .; V: TRBV28; J: TRBJ1-2; DNA: TGTGCCAGCAGTTCCCGCAACAGGGACTATGGCTACACCTTC; CDR3: CASSSRNRDYGYTF
D: TRBD1; size: .; V: TRBV5-8; J: TRBJ1-6; DNA: TGTGCCAGCGCCTGGACAGGGGGAAGGTCACCCCTCCACTTT; CDR3: CASAWTGGRSPLHF
D: .; size: few; V: TRBV7-9; J: TRBJ1-5; DNA: TGTGCCAGCAGCTCGGGATTTAATCAGCCCCAGCATTTT; CDR3: CASSSGFNQPQHF
D: .; size: .; V: TRBV5-6; J: TRBJ2-7; DNA: TGTGCCAGCAGCTTCCCCGGGAGTAGCTACGAGCAGTACTTC; CDR3: CASSFPGSSYEQYF
D: .; size: .; V: TRBV3-1/TRBV3-2; J: TRBJ2-2; DNA: TGTGCCAGCAGCCAAGACCCTTCGGGGGAGCTGTTTTTT; CDR3: CASSQDPSGELFF
D: .; size: .; V: TRBV11-3; J: TRBJ2-2; DNA: TGTGCCAGCAGCTTAGACACGCGTTACACCGGGGAGCTGTTTTTT; CDR3: CASSLDTRYTGELFF
D: .; size: .; V: TRBV29-1; J: TRBJ1-4; DNA: TGCAGCGGGGGAGCGACTAATGAAAAACTGTTTTTT; CDR3: CSGGATNEKLFF
D: TRBD1; size: .; V: TRBV7-2; J: TRBJ1-3; DNA: TGTGCCAGCAGCTTTACAGGGGTCTCTGGAAACACCATATATTTT; CDR3: CASSFTGVSGNTIYF
D: .; size: few; V: TRBV6-5; J: TRBJ1-4; DNA: TGTGCCAGCAGTTGGGAGGGTGGAGAAAAACTGTTTTTT; CDR3: CASSWEGGEKLFF
D: .; size: .; V: TRBV2; J: TRBJ1-3; DNA: TGTGCCAGCAGTAGGACAGCCATTTCCCTCTCTGGAAACACCATATATTTT; CDR3: CASSRTAISLSGNTIYF
D: TRBD1; size: few; V: TRBV27; J: TRBJ1-5; DNA: TGTGCCAGCAGTTTAAGGGGCAGGGGGGTGGATCAGCCCCAGCATTTT; CDR3: CASSLRGRGVDQPQHF
D: .; size: .; V: TRBV6-5; J: TRBJ1-2; DNA: TGTGCCAGCAGGCCCACAACTAACTATGGCTACACCTTC; CDR3: CASRPTTNYGYTF
D: .; size: .; V: TRBV5-4; J: TRBJ1-1; DNA: TGTGCCAGCAGCTTGGTACAGGAAAGCACTGAAGCTTTCTTT; CDR3: CASSLVQESTEAFF
D: TRBD1; size: .; V: TRBV28; J: TRBJ2-5; DNA: TGTGCCAGCAGCCTCGGGACAGGGGTGGATGAAGAGACCCAGTACTTC; CDR3: CASSLGTGVDEETQYF
D: .; size: .; V: TRBV7-8; J: TRBJ2-6; DNA: TGTGCCAGCAGCTTATCGGCAGGGGCCCCCTCTGGGGCCAACGTCCTGACTTTC; CDR3: CASSLSAGAPSGANVLTF